The 18 T cell receptor beta chains below were found in one sample sequenced in a study of shared clonotypes between healthy human individuals. Measured with immunoSEQ multiplex PCR; TCRdb has only the in-frame clones, and not every one. This sample has some 900,000 clones, with over 75% found just once. What was sequenced was memory CD4+ T cells sorted from blood. The subset is: CD45RA-negative fraction. These receptors all come from a man younger than 35 in good health.

The chain joins TRBV5-1 to TRBJ2-2; possibly TRBD1 for D (6 bases). The CDR3 spans 15 residues. Trimming left V 4 bases short and J 1 base short, with 11 bases between. Germline CDR1 reads SGHRS; CDR2 reads YFSETQ. The CDR3 region has the DNA TGCGCCAGCAGCCCGGGACACAAGAACACCGGGGAGCTGTTTTTT. Translating it yields CASSPGHKNTGELFF.

This chain links TRBV6-6 with TRBJ1-4; unclear D gene. CDR3 length equals 15 residues. CDR1 is MNHNY, CDR2 SVGAGI, per germline (reference sequence). Between the trimmed V and J ends, which lost 4 bases and 0 bases, there was a span of 9 bases. CDR3 bases: TGTGCCAGCAGTTTAGGGAGTGCAACTAATGAAAAACTGTTTTTT. It is translated as CASSLGSATNEKLFF.

V and J are TRBV5-1 and TRBJ1-1; D is ambiguous. Between the trimmed V and J ends, which lost 0 bases and 1 base, there was a span of 7 bases. The CDR3 consists of 14 residues. CDR1 and CDR2 from the germline V gene are SGHRS and YFSETQ. CDR3 amino acids: CASSLALANTEAFF. The CDR3 DNA reads TGCGCCAGCAGCTTGGCCTTGGCGAACACTGAAGCTTTCTTT.

V usage is TRBV6-6 and J usage is TRBJ1-5, with D uncertain. CDR1 and CDR2 (germline): MNHNY, SVGAGI (reference sequence). This CDR3 comprises 15 residues. Between the trimmed V and J ends, which lost 7 bases and 7 bases, there was a span of 20 bases. This CDR3 reads CASTNVTPMNQPQHF. CDR3 bases: TGTGCCAGCACCAACGTGACTCCAATGAACCAGCCCCAGCATTTT.

This chain links TRBV5-1 with TRBJ2-2, with 8 bases that match TRBD1. The germline V gene encodes CDR1 SGHRS and CDR2 YFSETQ. V lost 4 bases to trimming and J lost 2 bases; unmatched junction nucleotides: 7. CDR3 length: 16 residues. The CDR3 region has the DNA TGCGCCAGCAGCGTAGATGGACAGGGAAACACCGGGGAGCTGTTTTTT. Amino acids: CASSVDGQGNTGELFF.

The V call is TRBV6-6, the J call TRBJ1-5, with D uncertain. With 6 bases removed from V and 9 bases from J, the gap between germline ends came to 18 bases. From germline, CDR1 is MNHNY and CDR2 SVGAGI (reference sequence). This CDR3 contains 14 residues. This chain's CDR3 is CASSNNERGGPQHF. The CDR3 DNA follows: TGTGCCAGCAGCAATAATGAGCGAGGTGGGCCCCAGCATTTT.

The V call is TRBV7-8, the J call TRBJ1-1; D remains unclear. The germline V gene has CDR1 SGHVS and CDR2 FQNEAQ. This CDR3 contains 14 residues. Trimming took 1 base from V and 4 from J, leaving 10 bases between them. Here the CDR3 DNA reads TGTGCCAGCAGCTTAGGGGAGAGGCGCACTGAAGCTTTCTTT. Protein: CASSLGERRTEAFF.

The rearrangement joins TRBV5-1 to TRBJ1-1; 7 nucleotides line up with TRBD1. The junction had 4 bases not matched to a gene; V was cut back by 2 bases and J by 0 bases. The germline V gene encodes CDR1 SGHRS and CDR2 YFSETQ. This CDR3 region has 15 residues. The CDR3 region is CASSLQGSLNTEAFF. The CDR3 nucleotides read TGCGCCAGCAGCTTACAGGGGTCATTGAACACTGAAGCTTTCTTT.

V gene TRBV9 combines with J gene TRBJ2-1; 8 bases fit TRBD2. Looked up from germline, CDR1 is SGDLS and CDR2 is YYNGEE. Losses at the gene ends were 3 bases for V and 10 bases for J; bases not matched to a gene: 27. This CDR3 spans 20 amino acids. The CDR3 region is CASSARTASINLLAVAEQFF. Here the CDR3 DNA reads TGTGCCAGCAGCGCTAGGACAGCCTCCATCAATCTACTAGCGGTGGCGGAGCAGTTCTTC.

The V and J genes are TRBV19 and TRBJ2-6, with 9 bases that match TRBD1. This CDR3 contains 19 residues. Trimming took 6 bases from V and 0 from J; bases not matched to a gene: 12. The germline V gene has CDR1 LNHDA and CDR2 SQIVND (reference sequence). CDR3 sequence reads: CASRGVPGQGYSGANVLTF. The CDR3 nucleotides are TGTGCCAGTAGGGGGGTCCCGGGACAGGGCTACTCTGGGGCCAACGTCCTGACTTTC.

The chain uses TRBV10-3 and TRBJ1-5; 11 nucleotides line up with TRBD1. This CDR3 region has 16 residues. V trimming: 3 bases; J trimming: 6 bases; junction bases outside the gene matches: 7. Germline V gene sequence: CDR1 ENHRY, CDR2 SYGVKD. CDR3 in amino acids: CAISDRDRGIAQPQHF. The CDR3 bases are TGTGCCATCAGTGACCGGGACAGGGGGATAGCTCAGCCCCAGCATTTT.

The chain joins TRBV6-1 to TRBJ1-5; weak D call: TRBD1 (6 bases). This CDR3 is built from 15 residues. V was pared by 5 bases and J by 7 bases, with 18 bases between. Germline-derived CDR1 and CDR2 are MNHNS and SASEGT. The CDR3 DNA sequence: TGTGCCAGCAGTCCCCCGGGGGCCTTCCAACAGCCCCAGCATTTT. This codes for CASSPPGAFQQPQHF.

There are a few counts of this clone. The rearrangement links TRBV15 to TRBJ2-7, with unresolved D. The CDR3 has 14 residues. The ends were cut back, 0 bases at V and 6 bases at J, with 12 bases in the middle. CDR1 is LNHNV, CDR2 YYDKDF, per germline (reference sequence). This CDR3 is CATSRDGQSPEQYF. The CDR3, as DNA: TGTGCCACCAGCAGAGATGGCCAGTCCCCCGAGCAGTACTTC. Filled out from reference TRBV15 and TRBJ2-7, the complete variable domain reads DAMVIQNPRYQVTQFGKPVTLSCSQTLNHNVMYWYQQKSSQAPKLLFHYYDKDFNNEADTPDNFQSRRPNTSFCFLDIRSPGLGDTAMYLCATSRDGQSPEQYFGPGTRLTVT.

The J gene is TRBJ2-7, the V gene TRBV4-3; possibly TRBD1 for D (6 bases). Germline V CDR1 and CDR2: LGHNA, YSLEER. This CDR3 has 16 amino acids. V lost 0 bases, J lost 5 bases, and 17 bases lay in between. CDR3 nucleotide sequence: TGCGCCAGCAGCCAAGACAGGACAGTAAGAAGCGACGAGCAGTACTTC. Translated, it gives CASSQDRTVRSDEQYF.

The V gene is TRBV7-2, the J gene TRBJ2-3; tentatively, D is TRBD2 (6 bases). Germline V gene lookup returns CDR1 SGHTA and CDR2 FQGNSA. The V end was cut by 5 bases, the J end by 3 bases, with 18 bases between. There are 16 residues in the CDR3. The CDR3 reads CASSPASAWGTDTQYF. The CDR3 bases are TGTGCCAGCAGCCCCGCTAGCGCTTGGGGAACAGATACGCAGTATTTT. Variable domain in full (rest from reference TRBV7-2 and TRBJ2-3): GAGVSQSPSNKVTEKGKDVELRCDPISGHTALYWYRQSLGQGLEFLIYFQGNSAPDKSGLPSDRFSAERTGGSVSTLTIQRTQQEDSAVYLCASSPASAWGTDTQYFGPGTRLTVL.

This clone has only one observation. The CDR3, as DNA: TGTGCCAGCAGTTCACGGGGTAGCACAGATACGCAGTATTTT. Translation gives CASSSRGSTDTQYF. The chain uses TRBV28 and TRBJ2-3, with D possibly being TRBD2 (5 bases). This CDR3 is built from 14 residues. The V gene lost 4 bases and the J gene lost 0 bases, with 8 bases spanning the gap. The germline V gene has CDR1 MDHEN and CDR2 SYDVKM. Complete variable domain (other parts from reference TRBV28 and TRBJ2-3): DVKVTQSSRYLVKRTGEKVFLECVQDMDHENMFWYRQDPGLGLRLIYFSYDVKMKEKGDIPEGYSVSREKKERFSLILESASTNQTSMYLCASSSRGSTDTQYFGPGTRLTVL.

The V and J genes are TRBV18 and TRBJ2-7, with TRBD2 as a possible D gene (5 bases). CDR3 size: 14 residues. In germline, CDR1 is KGHSH, CDR2 LQKENI. Trimming took off 2 bases at V and 2 bases at J, with 10 bases between the two ends. The CDR3 spells CASSPDPGTYEQYF. The CDR3 coding sequence is TGTGCCAGCTCACCAGACCCGGGGACCTACGAGCAGTACTTC.

In its sample, this clone was seen once. CDR3 DNA sequence: TGTGCCAGCAGTGCCCAGGAAGGGCCTAAAAATCAGCCCCAGCATTTT. It encodes CASSAQEGPKNQPQHF. The genes are TRBV6-1 and TRBJ1-5; D is uncertain. CDR1 and CDR2 from the germline V gene are MNHNS and SASEGT. This CDR3 is 16 amino acids long. Trimming took 4 bases from V and 4 from J, leaving 17 bases between them.